One and the same sample provided the 28 T cell receptor beta chains below, sequenced in a study of cytomegalovirus exposure and HLA in healthy donors. The primer mix had 60 Vbeta and 13 Jbeta primers. Some clones are missing from TCRdb's copy, which holds only in-frame ones; the method was immunoSEQ multiplex PCR. The sample has 150,000 to 200,000 clones, approximately 78% seen once. Material: PBMCs. The receptor set was obtained from a woman aged 18-35 years in good health and CMV-seronegative.

This chain links TRBV11-3 with TRBJ2-1; a possible D gene is TRBD2 (6 bases). This CDR3 comprises 14 residues. V lost 6 bases and J 10 bases, leaving 19 bases between the germline ends. Germline-derived CDR1 and CDR2 are SGHNT and YENEEA. CDR3 in DNA: TGTGCCAGCAGACCCACTAGCCAATTTGGCGAGCAGTTCTTC. It translates to CASRPTSQFGEQFF.

This sequence joins TRBV19 and TRBJ2-7; a weak D match, TRBD1 (5 bases). The germline V gene encodes CDR1 LNHDA and CDR2 SQIVND (reference sequence). The CDR3 covers 15 residues. The V and J ends lost 2 bases and 5 bases respectively, with 16 bases between them. CDR3 region: CASSITSQGSNEQYF. The CDR3 coding sequence is TGTGCCAGTAGTATAACAAGTCAGGGATCGAACGAGCAGTACTTC. The variable domain in full, completed from reference TRBV19 and TRBJ2-7, reads DGGITQSPKYLFRKEGQNVTLSCEQNLNHDAMYWYRQDPGQGLRLIYYSQIVNDFQKGDIAEGYSVSREKKESFPLTVTSAQKNPTAFYLCASSITSQGSNEQYFGPGTRLTVT.

The genes are TRBV7-2 and TRBJ2-2, with D uncertain. Germline CDR1 and CDR2: SGHTA and FQGNSA. Trimming removed 7 bases from V and 6 bases from J, with 9 bases in between. The CDR3 is made up of 12 amino acids. The CDR3 coding sequence is TGTGCCAGCAATATAAATTCCGGGGAGCTGTTTTTT. Protein sequence: CASNINSGELFF.

The chain carries TRBV4-1 and TRBJ2-7, with 8 bases lining up with TRBD2. This CDR3 has 16 residues. V dropped 2 bases and J dropped 2; count of bases not matched to a gene: 8. Germline V gives CDR1 MGHRA, CDR2 YSYEKL. The CDR3 reads CASSQFPLAETYEQYV. CDR3 sequence (DNA): TGCGCCAGCAGCCAATTCCCACTAGCGGAGACCTACGAGCAGTACGTC.

The gene calls are TRBV28 and TRBJ2-7, with D hard to call. This CDR3 is built from 12 residues. Trimming removed 4 bases from V and 3 bases from J, with 7 bases in between. The germline CDR1 and CDR2 sequences are MDHEN and SYDVKM. The CDR3 coding sequence is TGTGCCAGCAGTTCCAACAACTACGAGCAGTACTTC. Protein sequence: CASSSNNYEQYF.

V gene TRBV23-1 combines with J gene TRBJ2-5; 7 positions match TRBD1. TRBV23-1 is identified as an open reading frame with a role that is uncertain. The trim removed 3 bases at V and 4 bases at J, leaving 17 bases unmatched. This CDR3 has 18 amino acids. The CDR3 DNA is TGCGCCAGCAGTCATAGTCCGAGGGGGCGCGGTATAGTAGAGACCCAGTACTTC. Translating it yields CASSHSPRGRGIVETQYF.

This clone was observed a few times. The chain is built from TRBV29-1 and TRBJ1-1; maybe TRBD1 (6 bases). V was trimmed by 7 bases and J by 0 bases, leaving 12 bases between them. The CDR3 has 13 amino acids. Germline V gene sequence: CDR1 SQVTM, CDR2 ANQGSEA. This CDR3 reads CSAGQFMNTEAFF. CDR3 coding DNA: TGCAGCGCCGGACAGTTCATGAACACTGAAGCTTTCTTT.

J is TRBJ2-1 and V is TRBV7-9; TRBD2 matches 13 bases. The CDR3 spans 15 residues. V shed 5 bases and J 6 bases; nucleotides not matched to a gene: 4. The germline CDR1 and CDR2 sequences are SEHNR and FQNEAQ (reference sequence). The CDR3 loop reads CASSTSGRAPNEQFF. CDR3 DNA sequence: TGTGCCAGCAGCACTAGCGGGAGGGCCCCCAATGAGCAGTTCTTC.

The rearrangement joins TRBV14 to TRBJ2-3; D unresolved. Germline values: CDR1 SGHDN, CDR2 FVKESK. Trimming removed 3 bases at V and 2 bases at J, with 6 bases between. The CDR3 has 13 residues. The CDR3 is CASSHVLTDTQYF. CDR3 nucleotide sequence: TGTGCCAGCAGCCATGTCCTCACAGATACGCAGTATTTT.

V gene TRBV18 combines with J gene TRBJ2-6, with a possible D match to TRBD1 (6 bases). With 4 bases removed from V and 4 bases from J, the gap between germline ends came to 23 bases. The CDR3 loop spans 19 amino acids. Germline V gene lookup returns CDR1 KGHSH and CDR2 LQKENI. The DNA for the CDR3 is TGTGCCAGCTCACGAGTGTGGGACACCACCGTATCGGGGGCCAACGTCCTGACTTTC. This gives the protein CASSRVWDTTVSGANVLTF.

The chain joins TRBV6-5 to TRBJ2-2, with TRBD2 matching over 8 bases. The CDR3 spans 16 residues. V lost 2 bases to trimming and J lost 5 bases; unmatched junction nucleotides: 7. Germline loops: CDR1 MNHEY, CDR2 SVGAGI. The CDR3 loop is CASSYAGTRGTGELFF. CDR3 in DNA: TGTGCCAGCAGTTACGCCGGGACTAGGGGGACCGGGGAGCTGTTTTTT.

The gene calls are TRBV9 and TRBJ2-2; 14 positions agree with TRBD2. The length of the CDR3 is 18 residues. J gave up 1 base and V 4 bases, and 6 bases lay outside the gene matches. Per germline, CDR1 SGDLS and CDR2 YYNGEE. Written as DNA, the CDR3 is TGTGCCAGCAGCACTTCCGGGACTAGCGGGGGGAACACCGGGGAGCTGTTTTTT. Its translation: CASSTSGTSGGNTGELFF.

In this sample, this clone turned up once. The chain employs TRBV4-2 and TRBJ2-7; TRBD2 matches at 9 bases. The CDR3 loop spans 15 amino acids. The germline gives CDR1 LGHNA, CDR2 YNFKEQ. Trimming at V came to 0 bases and at J to 6 bases, leaving 6 bases not matched to a gene. The CDR3 here is CASSQDSGSATEQYF. The CDR3 DNA reads as TGTGCCAGCAGCCAAGATAGCGGGAGTGCCACCGAGCAGTACTTC.

V gene TRBV21-1 combines with J gene TRBJ1-3. TRBV21-1 is a known pseudogene. CDR3 size: 17 residues. CDR3 region: CASSKARSGQRGNTIYF. The CDR3 coding sequence is TGTGCCAGCAGCAAAGCAAGAAGCGGGCAAAGGGGAAACACCATATATTTT.

The V and J genes are TRBV28 and TRBJ2-7; D unresolved. Germline-derived CDR1 and CDR2 are MDHEN and SYDVKM. The germline V and J ends were trimmed by 2 bases and 1 base, with 9 bases remaining between them. The CDR3 spans 14 residues. CDR3: CASSLGSQSYEQYF. DNA of the CDR3: TGTGCCAGCAGTTTAGGGTCACAGTCCTACGAGCAGTACTTC. The whole variable domain, filled in from reference TRBV28 and TRBJ2-7, reads DVKVTQSSRYLVKRTGEKVFLECVQDMDHENMFWYRQDPGLGLRLIYFSYDVKMKEKGDIPEGYSVSREKKERFSLILESASTNQTSMYLCASSLGSQSYEQYFGPGTRLTVT.

Comments on this clone: This CDR3 is also generated by other DNA sequences in the sample. The V gene is TRBV27, the J gene TRBJ2-3; D is perhaps TRBD2 (6 bases). The CDR3 has 13 amino acids. V gave up 3 bases and J gave up 4 bases, with 8 bases separating them. Germline V gene data show CDR1 as MNHEY and CDR2 as SMNVEV (reference sequence). The CDR3 region is CASSFGGSDTQYF. CDR3 nucleotide sequence: TGTGCCAGCAGTTTTGGGGGGTCAGATACGCAGTATTTT.

The chain recombines TRBV27 with TRBJ2-3, with D tentatively TRBD2 (5 bases). Germline V CDR1 and CDR2: MNHEY, SMNVEV (reference sequence). Trimming left V 5 bases short and J 0 bases short, with 18 bases between. The CDR3 is 17 amino acids. The CDR3 DNA is TGTGCCAGCAGTGGAAGAGGGATTCATTCTAGCACAGATACGCAGTATTTT. Protein sequence: CASSGRGIHSSTDTQYF.

The chain uses TRBV6-1 and TRBJ2-7, with D perhaps TRBD1 (5 bases). The CDR3 runs 13 residues. Germline assignment: CDR1 MNHNS and CDR2 SASEGT. V was cut by 6 bases and J by 6 bases, with 15 bases left in between. The CDR3 region is CASSLDSLLEQYV. CDR3 nucleotides: TGTGCCAGCAGCCTTGACAGTTTACTCGAGCAGTACGTC.

The chain couples TRBV5-6 to TRBJ1-1; 8 bases match TRBD1. The V and J ends lost 5 bases and 7 bases, in that order; junction bases with no gene match: 16. CDR3 size: 16 residues. Germline values: CDR1 SGHDT, CDR2 YYEEEE. CDR3 amino acids: CASRPPGTGGFHEAFF. The CDR3 bases are TGTGCCAGCAGGCCACCCGGGACAGGTGGGTTCCATGAAGCTTTCTTT.

This clone was observed a few times. The rearrangement uses TRBV6-5 and TRBJ1-4; 7 nucleotides line up with TRBD1. CDR1 is MNHEY, CDR2 SVGAGI, per germline. V lost 0 bases, J lost 10 bases, and 11 bases stayed unmatched. The CDR3 loop spans 16 amino acids. The CDR3 protein is CASSYSRTGGKRKLFF. CDR3 DNA sequence: TGTGCCAGCAGTTACTCCCGGACAGGAGGGAAGAGAAAACTGTTTTTT.

The CDR3 DNA follows: TGTGCCAGCAGCTTAGAGACGAGGACAGGGCCGGGACTACCGCAGTATTTT. Protein product: CASSLETRTGPGLPQYF. The V call is TRBV7-9, the J call TRBJ2-3, with D possibly matching TRBD1 (8 bases). The germline CDR1 and CDR2 sequences are SEHNR and FQNEAQ (reference sequence). Trimming shortened V by 1 base and J by 10 bases, and 24 bases separated the two germline ends. The CDR3 loop spans 17 amino acids.

This clone came up a few times. The chain recombines TRBV7-9 with TRBJ2-2; TRBD1 is a possible D gene (5 bases). Germline values: CDR1 SEHNR, CDR2 FQNEAQ (reference sequence). This CDR3 is 14 amino acids long. V was clipped by 4 bases and J by 5 bases, with 11 bases between them. CDR3 sequence reads: CASSSPTETGELFF. The CDR3 region has the DNA TGTGCCAGCAGCTCGCCGACAGAGACCGGGGAGCTGTTTTTT. The variable domain in full, completed from reference TRBV7-9 and TRBJ2-2, reads DTGVSQNPRHKITKRGQNVTFRCDPISEHNRLYWYRQTLGQGPEFLTYFQNEAQLEKSRLLSDRFSAERPKGSFSTLEIQRTEQGDSAMYLCASSSPTETGELFFGEGSRLTVL.

This rearrangement joins TRBV7-2 to TRBJ2-7, with D perhaps matching TRBD2 (7 bases). V lost 3 bases and J 4 bases, leaving 13 bases between the germline ends. In germline, CDR1 is SGHTA, CDR2 FQGNSA. The CDR3 consists of 14 residues. CDR3 in amino acids: CASSFGGATYEQYF. The CDR3 nucleotides are TGTGCCAGCAGCTTTGGGGGGGCAACTTACGAGCAGTACTTC.

This chain links TRBV25-1 with TRBJ2-3, with 8 bases lining up with TRBD2. The V and J ends lost 6 bases and 2 bases, in that order; junction bases with no gene match: 13. This CDR3 contains 17 residues. The germline gives CDR1 MGHDK, CDR2 SYGVNS. The CDR3 loop is CASRPALDSGITDTQYF. CDR3 nucleotides: TGTGCCAGCAGACCTGCACTAGATAGCGGGATCACAGATACGCAGTATTTT.

This chain connects TRBV5-4 to TRBJ2-1, with 8 positions matching TRBD2. The CDR3 runs to 16 residues. Germline trimming cut 3 bases from V and 4 bases from J; bases unmatched to any gene: 9. Germline CDR1 reads SGHNT; CDR2 reads YYREEE (reference sequence). In DNA, the CDR3 is TGTGCCAGCAGCTCCGCCTGGACTAGCAGATACAATGAGCAGTTCTTC. Its translation is CASSSAWTSRYNEQFF. The full variable domain, rest sourced from reference TRBV5-4 and TRBJ2-1, is ETGVTQSPTHLIKTRGQQVTLRCSSQSGHNTVSWYQQALGQGPQFIFQYYREEENGRGNFPPRFSGLQFPNYSSELNVNALELDDSALYLCASSSAWTSRYNEQFFGPGTRLTVL.

This clone was seen a handful of times. The gene calls are TRBV30 and TRBJ1-4; 7 bases line up with TRBD1. This CDR3 comprises 15 residues. CDR1 and CDR2 (germline): GTSNPN, SVGIG (reference sequence). V was pared by 7 bases and J by 0 bases, with 8 bases of the junction left unmatched. Written as DNA, the CDR3 is TGTGCCTCCGAGGGGGCTCGCTCAACTAATGAAAAACTGTTTTTT. Its protein product is CASEGARSTNEKLFF.

V is TRBV5-1 and J is TRBJ2-5; 7 bases line up with TRBD2. This CDR3 comprises 15 residues. V trimming: 7 bases; J trimming: 4 bases; junction bases outside the gene matches: 13. Germline assignment: CDR1 SGHRS and CDR2 YFSETQ. The CDR3 DNA reads as TGCGCCAGCGGCCCTTCGGGAGTAGCGGGAGAGACCCAGTACTTC. The encoded protein is CASGPSGVAGETQYF.

Of note for this clone: The sample contains more than one DNA sequence encoding this CDR3. The chain carries TRBV18 and TRBJ1-1; 9 nucleotides align to TRBD1. Germline CDR1 KGHSH, CDR2 LQKENI. This CDR3 has 15 amino acids. V lost 3 bases and J lost 1; bases outside the gene matches: 3. For the CDR3, the DNA is TGTGCCAGCTCACCCGGGACAGGGACGAACACTGAAGCTTTCTTT. Protein product: CASSPGTGTNTEAFF.